This TCR beta chain was identified during a study of blood T cell repertoires in COVID-19. The assay was immunoSEQ multiplex PCR, and TCRdb's table has in-frame clones only and misses some. The sample includes a few hundred thousand clones, 85% to 90% of them seen just once. The source of this sequence is a man aged 60-69 years with acute or convalescent COVID-19. Sequencing was carried out using peripheral blood.

The CDR3 region is CASSLDTGGYEQYF. CDR3 nucleotides: TGTGCCAGCAGCCTAGATACAGGGGGGTACGAGCAGTACTTC. This chain uses TRBV27 with TRBJ2-7, with TRBD1 matching 8 bases. The CDR3 extends over 14 amino acids. J gave up 4 bases and V 6 bases, and 8 bases lay outside the gene matches. CDR1 MNHEY and CDR2 SMNVEV come from the germline V gene (reference sequence).